A single sample is the source of the 29 T cell receptor beta chains below, sequenced in a study of CD8+ T cells in alopecia areata. Extracted RNA was reverse transcribed, and the resulting cDNA served as sequencing template. Repertoires were generated with immunoSEQ multiplex PCR, while TCRdb's copy carries only in-frame clones and drops some. The sample records about 99,000 clones, roughly 50% being singletons. The source material was CD4+ T cells sorted from blood. The receptors come from a human donor in good health.

Written as DNA, the CDR3 is TGCGCCAGCAGCTTCGGTAATCAGGACCAGTACTTC. This translates into CASSFGNQDQYF. The chain couples TRBV5-1 to TRBJ2-5; D unclear. V lost 2 bases, J lost 10 bases, and 12 bases lay in between. CDR3 length: 12 amino acids. From germline, CDR1 is SGHRS and CDR2 YFSETQ.

This clone appeared a few times. This chain joins TRBV29-1 and TRBJ1-5; TRBD1 matches at 7 bases. V lost 5 bases, J lost 1 base, and 5 bases stayed unmatched. CDR1 SQVTM and CDR2 ANQGSEA come from the germline V gene. CDR3 size: 14 residues. CDR3 region: CSVPTGASNQPQHF. DNA of the CDR3: TGCAGCGTTCCTACAGGGGCCAGCAATCAGCCCCAGCATTTT.

The CDR3 DNA reads TGTGCCAGTAGTACCCAGGGGAACCGCCAGGAGACCCAGTACTTC. This sequence encodes CASSTQGNRQETQYF. This rearrangement joins TRBV19 to TRBJ2-5; D perhaps matches TRBD1 (6 bases). This CDR3 contains 15 residues. Germline lookup yields CDR1 LNHDA and CDR2 SQIVND (reference sequence). V was cut by 4 bases and J by 5 bases, with 17 bases left in between.

This chain links TRBV7-2 with TRBJ1-5, with 7 bases aligning to TRBD1. This CDR3 comprises 13 residues. V was clipped by 7 bases and J by 4 bases; unmatched bases: 4. Germline V gene data show CDR1 as SGHTA and CDR2 as FQGNSA. The CDR3: CASKGAGNQPQHF. The CDR3 nucleotides are TGTGCCAGCAAGGGGGCAGGAAATCAGCCCCAGCATTTT.

This clone appeared once. The chain employs TRBV4-3 and TRBJ1-5; D is unresolved. The CDR3 is made up of 15 amino acids. Trimming removed 0 bases at V and 4 bases at J, with 10 bases between. The V gene's germline CDR1 is LGHNA and CDR2 YSLEER. The CDR3 protein is CASSQEFRGNQPQHF. The CDR3 DNA sequence: TGCGCCAGCAGCCAAGAATTCAGAGGGAATCAGCCCCAGCATTTT.

This clone was counted only a few times. V and J are TRBV2 and TRBJ2-1, with 7 nucleotides matching TRBD1. V shed 8 bases and J 6 bases; nucleotides not matched to a gene: 10. Germline values: CDR1 SNHLY, CDR2 FYNNEI. The CDR3 loop spans 14 amino acids. The CDR3 DNA follows: TGTGCCAGCGGAAGACAGGGCAACTCCAATGAGCAGTTCTTC. This gives the protein CASGRQGNSNEQFF.

This clone was seen only a few times. The chain carries TRBV2 and TRBJ2-7; a weak D match, TRBD1 (5 bases). Looked up from germline, CDR1 is SNHLY and CDR2 is FYNNEI. This CDR3 contains 14 residues. Trimming shortened V by 3 bases and J by 1 base, and 10 bases separated the two germline ends. In DNA form, the CDR3 reads TGTGCCAGCAGTGACAGGGTTAGATCCTACGAGCAGTACTTC. Translated: CASSDRVRSYEQYF.

This chain links TRBV28 with TRBJ2-6; possible D gene TRBD2, 6 bases. Germline CDR1 reads MDHEN; CDR2 reads SYDVKM. Trimming stripped 8 bases from V and 0 bases from J, with 11 bases between. The CDR3 length is 15 residues. CDR3 DNA: TGTGCCAGCGTTGTGGGGGGCTCTGGGGCCAACGTCCTGACTTTC. Residues: CASVVGGSGANVLTF.

This rearrangement joins TRBV6-5 to TRBJ1-1; 7 bases map to TRBD1. The length of the CDR3 is 12 residues. Germline CDR1 and CDR2: MNHEY and SVGAGI. With V trimmed by 6 bases and J by 9 bases, 7 bases remained unmatched. CDR3 sequence (DNA): TGTGCCAGCAGACCCTCGACAGGGAAAGCTTTCTTT. This sequence encodes CASRPSTGKAFF.

This clone rates as medium-sized. The genes are TRBV7-4 and TRBJ1-5; 8 nucleotides line up with TRBD1. The CDR3 is 15 residues long. Germline loops: CDR1 SGHVT, CDR2 SQSDAQ. V shed 1 base and J 5 bases; nucleotides not matched to a gene: 4. CDR3 sequence: CASSLGQGAYQPQHF. The CDR3 DNA reads as TGTGCCAGCAGCTTAGGGCAGGGGGCGTATCAGCCCCAGCATTTT.

The chain links TRBV29-1 to TRBJ2-3; 8 bases map to TRBD2. Germline lookup yields CDR1 SQVTM and CDR2 ANQGSEA. The length of the CDR3 is 15 residues. With 6 bases clipped from V and 0 bases from J, the junction kept 8 bases outside the gene matches. The CDR3: CSVERLAPSTDTQYF. CDR3 in DNA: TGCAGCGTCGAAAGACTAGCGCCTAGCACAGATACGCAGTATTTT.

This clone was seen a handful of times. J is TRBJ1-1 and V is TRBV29-1; 8 nucleotides align to TRBD1. Trimming cost V 4 bases and J 0 bases; bases outside gene matches: 7. Germline V gene lookup returns CDR1 SQVTM and CDR2 ANQGSEA. CDR3 length: 15 amino acids. This CDR3 reads CSVATTGVMNTEAFF. The DNA for the CDR3 is TGCAGCGTTGCGACGACAGGGGTCATGAACACTGAAGCTTTCTTT. The full variable domain, its missing parts supplied by reference TRBV29-1 and TRBJ1-1, is SAVISQKPSRDICQRGTSLTIQCQVDSQVTMMFWYRQQPGQSLTLIATANQGSEATYESGFVIDKFPISRPNLTFSTLTVSNMSPEDSSIYLCSVATTGVMNTEAFFGQGTRLTVV.

The chain couples TRBV5-1 to TRBJ2-5; TRBD1 agrees at 7 bases. This CDR3 contains 14 residues. The germline V gene has CDR1 SGHRS and CDR2 YFSETQ. J was trimmed by 2 bases and V by 5 bases; bases with no gene match: 6. The CDR3 loop reads CASRPGQPQETQYF. CDR3 nucleotides: TGCGCCAGCAGACCGGGACAGCCTCAAGAGACCCAGTACTTC.

At least ten counts were recorded for this clone. The chain combines TRBV7-2 with TRBJ2-1; TRBD1 aligns across 8 bases. This CDR3 contains 14 residues. Germline trimming cut 4 bases from V and 8 bases from J; bases unmatched to any gene: 7. Germline lookup yields CDR1 SGHTA and CDR2 FQGNSA. The CDR3 DNA reads as TGTGCCAGCAGCTGGACTGGACAGGGATATGAGCAGTTCTTC. It yields the protein CASSWTGQGYEQFF.

This clone was counted between two and nine times. The chain couples TRBV28 to TRBJ1-2; possibly TRBD1 for D (5 bases). V was trimmed by 1 base and J by 7 bases, leaving 16 bases between them. The germline CDR1 and CDR2 sequences are MDHEN and SYDVKM. The CDR3 is made up of 15 amino acids. The CDR3 here is CASSLSQGVQGGYTF. As DNA, the CDR3 is TGTGCCAGCAGTTTATCCCAGGGAGTCCAGGGTGGCTACACCTTC.

This clone was seen more than once but under ten times. This chain connects TRBV25-1 to TRBJ1-1; no definite D call. Germline V gene sequence: CDR1 MGHDK, CDR2 SYGVNS. CDR3 length: 13 amino acids. Trimming shortened V by 6 bases and J by 1 base, and 9 bases separated the two germline ends. This chain's CDR3 is CASRALQNTEAFF. Written as DNA, the CDR3 is TGTGCCAGCAGGGCACTACAGAACACTGAAGCTTTCTTT.

This clone was detected ten times or more. The gene calls are TRBV28 and TRBJ1-1; D is possibly TRBD1 (5 bases). This CDR3 comprises 15 residues. CDR1 is MDHEN, CDR2 SYDVKM, per germline. V was clipped by 3 bases and J by 1 base, with 12 bases between them. CDR3 loop: CASSLGLQENTEAFF. In DNA form, the CDR3 reads TGTGCCAGCAGTTTGGGGTTACAGGAGAACACTGAAGCTTTCTTT.

This CDR3 is CASSLEVSWTDTQYF. The CDR3 region has the DNA TGTGCCAGCAGCTTGGAGGTCTCCTGGACAGATACGCAGTATTTT. The chain carries TRBV5-6 and TRBJ2-3, with D uncertain. Germline V lookup: CDR1 SGHDT, CDR2 YYEEEE. CDR3 size: 15 residues. The V end was cut by 0 bases, the J end by 3 bases, with 11 bases between.

This clone was picked up a small number of times. The chain combines TRBV19 with TRBJ2-1, with a possible D match to TRBD1 (6 bases). The CDR3 consists of 15 residues. V dropped 3 bases and J dropped 0 bases, with 9 bases sitting between them. Germline V lookup: CDR1 LNHDA, CDR2 SQIVND (reference sequence). CDR3 nucleotide sequence: TGTGCCAGTAGTATTCAGGGGTACTCCTACAATGAGCAGTTCTTC. It translates to CASSIQGYSYNEQFF.

The chain has TRBV30 and TRBJ2-5, with 8 positions matching TRBD1. This CDR3 is built from 13 residues. V lost 1 base, J lost 14 bases, and 12 bases stayed unmatched. CDR1 and CDR2 from the germline V gene are GTSNPN and SVGIG (reference sequence). The DNA for the CDR3 is TGTGCCTGGAGTGAAACGCCGACAGGGGTGGTCTACTTC. Translating gives CAWSETPTGVVYF.

J is TRBJ2-7 and V is TRBV29-1; no firm D call. The CDR3 has 13 amino acids. Trimming cost V 4 bases and J 1 base, with 11 bases left between them. In germline, CDR1 is SQVTM, CDR2 ANQGSEA. The CDR3 sequence: CSVVGRFSYEQYF. In DNA, the CDR3 is TGCAGCGTTGTCGGCAGGTTTTCCTACGAGCAGTACTTC.

This chain connects TRBV30 to TRBJ1-2; D remains ambiguous. Deletions cut 1 base from V and 8 bases from J, with 8 bases between. CDR3 length equals 11 residues. Germline CDR1 is GTSNPN and CDR2 is SVGIG (reference sequence). CDR3 amino acids: CAWSAFEGYTF. The CDR3 DNA sequence: TGTGCCTGGAGTGCCTTTGAGGGCTACACCTTC.

The chain recombines TRBV30 with TRBJ1-1; 10 nucleotides agree with TRBD1. The germline gives CDR1 GTSNPN, CDR2 SVGIG (reference sequence). The trim removed 7 bases at V and 5 bases at J, leaving 19 bases unmatched. The CDR3 consists of 17 residues. DNA of the CDR3: TGTGCCTCAGACCCCAGCCGGGCCGGGACAGGGGAGACTGAAGCTTTCTTT. Translating it yields CASDPSRAGTGETEAFF.

This chain links TRBV7-9 with TRBJ2-3, with D unclear. Trimming removed 5 bases from V and 4 bases from J, with 13 bases in between. The CDR3 length is 14 residues. The V gene's germline CDR1 is SEHNR and CDR2 FQNEAQ (reference sequence). CDR3 nucleotide sequence: TGTGCCAGCAGCCTGACAATAGTCTCAGATACGCAGTATTTT. The encoded protein is CASSLTIVSDTQYF.

This clone showed up just a few times. V and J are TRBV2 and TRBJ2-5; D gene ambiguous. Per germline, CDR1 SNHLY and CDR2 FYNNEI. The CDR3 has 11 residues. V lost 2 bases to trimming and J lost 5 bases, with 3 bases between them. CDR3 sequence reads: CASSEFETQYF. The CDR3, as DNA: TGTGCCAGCAGTGAATTTGAGACCCAGTACTTC.

This clone was observed a handful of times. The V call is TRBV4-3, the J call TRBJ1-4; D not certain. Germline-derived CDR1 and CDR2 are LGHNA and YSLEER. This CDR3 is 13 amino acids long. Trimming stripped 0 bases from V and 16 bases from J, with 15 bases between. The CDR3 bases are TGCGCCAGCAGCCAAGAGAAACGGGCCGAGGGGTTTTTT. The encoded protein is CASSQEKRAEGFF.

The V gene is TRBV15, the J gene TRBJ2-3; 8 bases are shared with TRBD1. V was clipped by 1 base and J by 5 bases; unmatched bases: 11. Per germline, CDR1 LNHNV and CDR2 YYDKDF (reference sequence). This CDR3 region has 17 residues. CDR3 region: CATSRVRMTGAGDTQYF. The CDR3 bases are TGTGCCACCAGCAGAGTTAGGATGACAGGGGCTGGAGATACGCAGTATTTT.

The sample holds a few counts of this clone. The chain joins TRBV6-6 to TRBJ2-7, with D possibly being TRBD1 or TRBD2 (5 bases each). The V gene's germline CDR1 is MNHNY and CDR2 SVGAGI (reference sequence). The CDR3 contains 15 residues. V lost 1 base and J lost 1, with 11 bases in between. CDR3 nucleotide sequence: TGTGCCAGCAGTTACTTGGGGACGCATTCCTACGAGCAGTACTTC. It translates to CASSYLGTHSYEQYF.

The chain recombines TRBV6-8 with TRBJ2-2, with D hard to call. Germline CDR1 is MNHGY and CDR2 is SAAAGT. There are 12 residues in the CDR3. The V end lost 3 bases, the J end lost 6 bases, and 5 bases lay between the germline ends. For the CDR3, the DNA is TGTGCCAGCAGTTATGGGTCCGGGGAGCTGTTTTTT. It specifies CASSYGSGELFF.